These 12 T cell receptor beta chains came from one sample sequenced in a study of T cell responses to AZD1222 COVID-19 vaccine. The protocol was immunoSEQ multiplex PCR, while the TCRdb copy is restricted to in-frame clones and leaves out a portion. The sample has more than 110,000 clones, about 86% seen once. Specimen: peripheral blood, collected on day 0 of AZD1222 vaccination. These receptors were obtained from an adult in good health.

This chain joins TRBV7-3 and TRBJ2-1, with a possible D match to TRBD1 (6 bases). Trimming shortened V by 1 base and J by 6 bases, and 13 bases separated the two germline ends. The CDR3 has 15 amino acids. Per germline, CDR1 SGHTA and CDR2 FQGTGA. The CDR3 DNA is TGTGCCAGCAGCTTAAACCAGGGGTCCCTCAATGAGCAGTTCTTC. It yields the protein CASSLNQGSLNEQFF. Drawing the rest from reference TRBV7-3 and TRBJ2-1, the complete variable domain is GAGVSQTPSNKVTEKGKYVELRCDPISGHTALYWYRQSLGQGPEFLIYFQGTGAADDSGLPNDRFFAVRPEGSVSTLKIQRTERGDSAVYLCASSLNQGSLNEQFFGPGTRLTVL.

This rearrangement joins TRBV5-1 to TRBJ1-1; D is unclear. In germline, CDR1 is SGHRS, CDR2 YFSETQ. The CDR3 runs 14 residues. The V and J ends lost 1 base and 4 bases respectively, with 11 bases between them. Here the CDR3 reads CASSLRNGPTEAFF. The DNA for the CDR3 is TGCGCCAGCAGCTTGAGGAACGGTCCCACTGAAGCTTTCTTT.

The J gene is TRBJ1-5, the V gene TRBV15; 10 nucleotides match TRBD1. Germline lookup yields CDR1 LNHNV and CDR2 YYDKDF (reference sequence). V lost 5 bases and J lost 1; bases outside the gene matches: 5. This CDR3 has 16 amino acids. CDR3: CATSARQGASNQPQHF. In DNA, the CDR3 is TGTGCCACCAGCGCCCGACAGGGGGCGAGCAATCAGCCCCAGCATTTT.

J is TRBJ1-1 and V is TRBV7-9; 7 positions agree with TRBD1. Losses at the gene ends were 2 bases for V and 0 bases for J; bases not matched to a gene: 0. CDR3 length: 14 amino acids. From germline, CDR1 is SEHNR and CDR2 FQNEAQ (reference sequence). The DNA for the CDR3 is TGTGCCAGCAGCTTAAGGGGGCTGAACACTGAAGCTTTCTTT. As protein: CASSLRGLNTEAFF.

The chain is built from TRBV9 and TRBJ2-1, with D unresolved. The CDR3 length is 15 residues. Germline loops: CDR1 SGDLS, CDR2 YYNGEE. V lost 3 bases and J 9 bases, leaving 19 bases between the germline ends. CDR3 DNA sequence: TGTGCCAGCAGCGATGGACCGCCACCCCTAGGTGAGCAGTTCTTC. Protein sequence: CASSDGPPPLGEQFF.

The chain combines TRBV10-3 with TRBJ2-1, with D possibly being TRBD2 (7 bases). This CDR3 contains 14 residues. The V gene's germline CDR1 is ENHRY and CDR2 SYGVKD. V was trimmed by 4 bases and J by 6 bases, leaving 13 bases between them. The CDR3: CAISVGGASNEQFF. Written as DNA, the CDR3 is TGTGCCATCAGTGTGGGGGGGGCCAGCAATGAGCAGTTCTTC.

The chain uses TRBV4-3 and TRBJ2-4; 7 bases are a match to TRBD1. Germline CDR1 is LGHNA and CDR2 is YSLEER. The CDR3 consists of 14 residues. Trimming removed 1 base from V and 6 bases from J; junction bases left unmatched: 3. This chain's CDR3 is CASSQGTGLNIQYF. CDR3 coding DNA: TGCGCCAGCAGCCAAGGGACAGGCTTAAACATTCAGTACTTC.

The chain couples TRBV4-3 to TRBJ1-5, with D possibly being TRBD1 (6 bases). CDR1 and CDR2 (germline): LGHNA, YSLEER. The CDR3 runs 15 residues. V shed 0 bases and J shed 6 bases, with 12 bases lying between them. This chain's CDR3 is CASSQEAGAAQPQHF. Written as DNA, the CDR3 is TGCGCCAGCAGCCAAGAAGCAGGGGCCGCTCAGCCCCAGCATTTT.

This clone was found once. The chain uses TRBV19 and TRBJ1-5; D gene unclear. CDR3 length: 13 amino acids. V was cut by 1 base and J by 2 bases, with 3 bases left in between. Germline CDR1 LNHDA, CDR2 SQIVND (reference sequence). The CDR3: CASSIGGNQPQHF. The CDR3 region has the DNA TGTGCCAGTAGTATAGGTGGCAATCAGCCCCAGCATTTT.

V and J are TRBV4-2 and TRBJ1-2; D possibly corresponds to TRBD1 (5 bases). V was shortened by 1 base and J by 8 bases, with 14 bases between the two germline ends. This CDR3 region has 14 residues. From germline, CDR1 is LGHNA and CDR2 YNFKEQ. The DNA of the CDR3 is TGTGCCAGCAGCCAAGCAGGGTATAGAGGAGGCTACACCTTC. This gives the protein CASSQAGYRGGYTF.

The gene calls are TRBV18 and TRBJ2-1; no clear D. V gave up 0 bases and J gave up 3 bases, with 6 bases separating them. There are 14 residues in the CDR3. Germline loops: CDR1 KGHSH, CDR2 LQKENI. The DNA of the CDR3 is TGTGCCAGCTCACCACCACGGAGCTACAATGAGCAGTTCTTC. It specifies CASSPPRSYNEQFF.

The chain links TRBV2 to TRBJ1-3; 8 nucleotides agree with TRBD1. Trimming cost V 3 bases and J 4 bases; bases outside gene matches: 8. There are 16 residues in the CDR3. Germline lookup yields CDR1 SNHLY and CDR2 FYNNEI. The CDR3, as DNA: TGTGCCAGCAGTGACACCGGGACAGGCGTCGGAAACACCATATATTTT. It translates to CASSDTGTGVGNTIYF.